Each of the 21 T cell receptor beta chains below was sequenced from the same sample in a study of T cell clonality in common variable immunodeficiency. Study observations and caveats: Fewer deletions and N-nucleotide insertions were reportedly seen in common variable immunodeficiency TCR beta sequences.

Profiled with immunoSEQ multiplex PCR; TCRdb holds only in-frame clones, not every one. This sample carries tens of thousands of clones, none of them present only once. These receptors are not linked to any known antigen. The sequencing sample was made of peripheral blood mononuclear cells. The origin of the receptors is a human donor with common variable immunodeficiency.

This clone appeared a few times. The read ends 3 residues shy of where the CDR3 ends; the end is completed using the germline J gene. The chain combines TRBV19 with TRBJ2-3; the D is unclear. Germline lookup yields CDR1 LNHDA and CDR2 SQIVND (reference sequence). This CDR3 region has 11 residues. The V and J ends lost 3 bases and 4 bases respectively, with 2 bases between them. Here the CDR3 reads CASSISDTQYF. Incomplete CDR3 DNA: TGTGCCAGTAGTATCTCAGATACG.

This clone was counted between two and nine times. The missing CDR3 end, 3 residues past where the read stops, is filled in from the germline J gene. V is TRBV2 and J is TRBJ1-5, with a tentative D call TRBD1 (5 bases). The CDR3 has 13 residues. Germline-derived CDR1 and CDR2 are SNHLY and FYNNEI. V lost 4 bases and J lost 4, with 8 bases in between. CDR3 bases read: TGTGCCAGCAGTGGCGAGGGGAATCAGCCC. It specifies CASSGEGNQP. The complete CDR3 reads CASSGEGNQPQHF. Together with reference TRBV2 and TRBJ1-5, the CDR3 gives the full variable domain: EPEVTQTPSHQVTQMGQEVILRCVPISNHLYFYWYRQILGQKVEFLVSFYNNEISEKSEIFDDQFSVERPDGSNFTLKIRSTKLEDSAMYFCASSGEGNQPQHFGDGTRLSIL.

This clone was seen ten or more times. The read halts 3 residues ahead of the CDR3 end, with the missing end drawn from the germline J gene. The gene calls are TRBV19 and TRBJ2-3, with a tentative D call TRBD1 (6 bases). Germline V gives CDR1 LNHDA, CDR2 SQIVND (reference sequence). V shed 3 bases and J shed 4 bases, with 8 bases lying between them. CDR3 length equals 13 residues. The sequenced CDR3 bases are TGTGCCAGTAGTATCCAGGGGTCAGATACG. Amino acid sequence: CASSIQGSDT. The whole CDR3 is CASSIQGSDTQYF.

Comments on this clone: Its ends do not fully match the called genes, so a read error is possible. With the read ending 3 residues before the CDR3 end, the germline J gene is used to fill in that end. The chain has TRBV7-9 and TRBJ2-7; D not certain. The CDR3 contains 12 residues. Germline CDR1 and CDR2: SEHNR and FQNEAQ (reference sequence). The CDR3: CSSSSTSYEQYF. The CDR3 bases that were read are TGTTCCAGCAGCTCAACTTCCTACGAG.

As regards this clone: The read terminates 3 residues ahead of where the CDR3 ends, so the germline J gene completes it. The chain is built from TRBV18 and TRBJ2-7; D is possibly TRBD1 (5 bases). Germline-derived CDR1 and CDR2 are KGHSH and LQKENI. This CDR3 is built from 14 residues. Trimming shortened V by 3 bases and J by 3 bases, and 12 bases separated the two germline ends. CDR3 sequence: CASSPQGSRYEQYF. The CDR3 DNA, read in part, is TGTGCCAGCTCACCGCAGGGCAGCCGCTACGAG. Full variable domain (outside the CDR3, taken from reference TRBV18 and TRBJ2-7): NAGVMQNPRHLVRRRGQEARLRCSPMKGHSHVYWYRQLPEEGLKFMVYLQKENIIDESGMPKERFSAEFPKEGPSILRIQQVVRGDSAAYFCASSPQGSRYEQYFGPGTRLTVT.

This clone was seen only a few times. The missing CDR3 end, 3 residues past where the read stops, is filled in from the germline J gene. The chain combines TRBV20-1 with TRBJ2-7; TRBD1 matches 7 bases. The V and J ends lost 2 bases and 2 bases, in that order; junction bases with no gene match: 6. Germline V gives CDR1 DFQATT, CDR2 SNEGSKA (reference sequence). CDR3 length equals 14 residues. The sequenced CDR3 bases are TGCAGTGCTAGAAAAGGGACAGAACCCTACGAG. This translates into CSARKGTEPYE. The CDR3 reads in full as CSARKGTEPYEQYF.

This clone occurred many times. Read coverage stops 3 residues before the CDR3 terminus; the germline J gene supplies the remainder. The chain recombines TRBV20-1 with TRBJ2-7, with TRBD2 matching over 11 bases. Germline assignment: CDR1 DFQATT and CDR2 SNEGSKA (reference sequence). CDR3 length: 15 residues. Trimming cost V 5 bases and J 4 bases; bases outside gene matches: 10. CDR3 DNA (partial): TGCAGTGCTTTCCGATTAGCGGGAGGGCGGTACGAG. It specifies CSAFRLAGGRYE. From start to end, the CDR3 is CSAFRLAGGRYEQYF.

The DNA read from the CDR3 is TGCGCCAGCAGCCCTAGCGGGAGGGGAGAGACC. Translating gives CASSPSGRGET. The whole CDR3 protein reads CASSPSGRGETQYF. The chain combines TRBV5-1 with TRBJ2-5, with TRBD2 identical over 12 bases. The read halts 3 residues ahead of the CDR3 end, with the missing end drawn from the germline J gene. Trimming cost V 4 bases and J 4 bases; bases outside gene matches: 2. The germline V gene has CDR1 SGHRS and CDR2 YFSETQ. This CDR3 spans 14 amino acids.

The sample holds a few counts of this clone. The read terminates 3 residues before the CDR3 end, so the remaining end is supplied by the germline J gene. This sequence joins TRBV6-2 or TRBV6-3 and TRBJ2-1, with TRBD2 identical over 11 bases. This CDR3 region has 15 residues. V dropped 7 bases and J dropped 6; count of bases not matched to a gene: 8. CDR1 is MNHEY, CDR2 SVGEGT, per germline. The CDR3 bases that were read are TGTGCCAGCATCCTTTCTGGGACTAGCGGCAATGAG. It codes for CASILSGTSGNE. The whole CDR3 sequence reads CASILSGTSGNEQFF.

This clone was counted ten times or more. The missing CDR3 end, 3 residues past where the read stops, is filled in from the germline J gene. The chain recombines TRBV5-1 with TRBJ1-4; 12 bases are a match to TRBD1. J was trimmed by 6 bases and V by 2 bases; bases with no gene match: 11. Germline assignment: CDR1 SGHRS and CDR2 YFSETQ. This CDR3 region has 18 residues. The CDR3 bases that were read are TGCGCCAGCAGCTTTATCCCGGGACAGGGGGCAGGATATGAAAAA. Residues: CASSFIPGQGAGYEK. The CDR3, in full, reads CASSFIPGQGAGYEKLFF.

This clone occurred a few times. The read comes to an end 3 residues before the CDR3 does, leaving the germline J gene to fill in the end. The chain recombines TRBV13 with TRBJ2-2, with D tentatively TRBD2 (5 bases). This CDR3 is built from 15 residues. V shed 5 bases and J shed 3 bases, with 13 bases lying between them. Germline CDR1 is PRHDT and CDR2 is FYEKMQ (reference sequence). CDR3 bases read: TGTGCCAGCAGCCTCACCGGGGAGCACACCGGGGAG. Translating it yields CASSLTGEHTGE. The complete CDR3 sequence is CASSLTGEHTGELFF. Variable domain in full (rest from reference TRBV13 and TRBJ2-2): AAGVIQSPRHLIKEKRETATLKCYPIPRHDTVYWYQQGPGQDPQFLISFYEKMQSDKGSIPDRFSAQQFSDYHSELNMSSLELGDSALYFCASSLTGEHTGELFFGEGSRLTVL.

In this sample, this clone turned up many times. CDR3 protein: CASSPVLRGETQYF. CDR3 DNA (partial): TGCGCCAGCAGCCCTGTTCTCAGGGGCGAGACC. V gene TRBV5-1 combines with J gene TRBJ2-5; D perhaps matches TRBD1 (6 bases). With the read ending 3 residues before the CDR3 end, the germline J gene is used to fill in that end. The germline V and J ends were trimmed by 4 bases and 5 bases, with 15 bases remaining between them. This CDR3 has 14 amino acids. The germline V gene has CDR1 SGHRS and CDR2 YFSETQ. The full variable domain, its missing parts supplied by reference TRBV5-1 and TRBJ2-5, is KAGVTQTPRYLIKTRGQQVTLSCSPISGHRSVSWYQQTPGQGLQFLFEYFSETQRNKGNFPGRFSGRQFSNSRSEMNVSTLELGDSALYLCASSPVLRGETQYFGPGTRLLVL.

This clone has a handful of counts. An end of the junction differs from the germline gene, which may be a read error. The read terminates 3 residues ahead of where the CDR3 ends, so the germline J gene completes it. The chain employs TRBV5-1 and TRBJ2-5; D is unresolved. The germline V gene encodes CDR1 SGHRS and CDR2 YFSETQ. This CDR3 contains 14 residues. This CDR3 reads CTSSLAPYQETQYF. CDR3 DNA (partial): TGCACCAGCAGCTTGGCCCCGTACCAAGAGACC.

A few counts support this clone. The DNA ends 3 residues before the CDR3 does, and the rest of the CDR3 is filled in from the germline J gene. The chain links TRBV7-6 to TRBJ1-3; D not resolved. V was trimmed by 1 base and J by 0 bases, leaving 16 bases between them. The CDR3 totals 18 residues. Germline values: CDR1 SGHVS, CDR2 FNYEAQ. The covered CDR3 bases are TGTGCCAGCAGCTTAGTGGAAATAGGGCTAAGCTCTGGAAACACC. Translated: CASSLVEIGLSSGNT. The entire CDR3 sequence reads CASSLVEIGLSSGNTIYF.

This clone has more than one count but fewer than ten. Read sequence stops 3 residues before the CDR3 end, and the germline J gene provides the missing end. The chain recombines TRBV6-2 or TRBV6-3 with TRBJ2-3, with 9 bases aligning to TRBD1. The V gene end was trimmed by 6 bases and the J gene end by 6 bases; junction bases not matched to a gene: 10. The germline V gene encodes CDR1 MNHEY and CDR2 SVGEGT. The CDR3 runs 15 residues. The covered CDR3 bases are TGTGCCAGCAGGACAGGGGGATCTGGTAGGGATACG. Amino acid sequence: CASRTGGSGRDT. The full-length CDR3 reads as CASRTGGSGRDTQYF.

This clone was picked up a small number of times. The sequenced fragment ends 3 residues before the CDR3 boundary, so the rest is inferred from the germline J gene. V usage is TRBV11-2 and J usage is TRBJ2-1; D may be TRBD2 (5 bases). Germline-derived CDR1 and CDR2 are SGHAT and FQNNGV. V lost 6 bases, J lost 8 bases, and 20 bases lay in between. This CDR3 contains 15 residues. CDR3 DNA (partial): TGTGCCAGCAGTCGGCGGGCCCTGCTAAACGATGAG. Amino acid sequence: CASSRRALLNDE. The entire CDR3 protein is CASSRRALLNDEQFF.

This clone appeared many times. The read terminates 3 residues ahead of where the CDR3 ends, so the germline J gene completes it. V gene TRBV19 combines with J gene TRBJ1-5; D not resolved. This CDR3 comprises 15 residues. Trimming left V 5 bases short and J 0 bases short, with 11 bases between. Germline V gene sequence: CDR1 LNHDA, CDR2 SQIVND (reference sequence). The CDR3 spells CASSYDGDSNQPQHF. CDR3 DNA, as far as it was read: TGTGCCAGTAGTTACGACGGGGATAGCAATCAGCCC.

Turning to this clone: The read terminates 3 residues before the CDR3 end, so the remaining end is supplied by the germline J gene. V is TRBV20-1 and J is TRBJ2-7; possible D gene TRBD2, 7 bases. This CDR3 region has 15 residues. Trimming shortened V by 5 bases and J by 2 bases, and 19 bases separated the two germline ends. Germline CDR1 and CDR2: DFQATT and SNEGSKA (reference sequence). CDR3 in amino acids: CSAGGGQIGTYEQYF. CDR3 DNA, as far as it was read: TGCAGTGCTGGGGGGGGGCAGATCGGGACCTACGAG.

This clone has a handful of counts. The CDR3 goes on 3 residues after the read ends, and that part is filled in from the germline J gene. The rearrangement uses TRBV7-3 and TRBJ2-5; 12 bases are a match to TRBD2. With 5 bases clipped from V and 4 bases from J, the junction kept 8 bases outside the gene matches. CDR3 length equals 16 residues. CDR1 and CDR2 from the germline V gene are SGHTA and FQGTGA. The CDR3 bases that were read are TGTGCCAGCAGCCCAGGACTAGCGGGAACTTCAGAGACC. This codes for CASSPGLAGTSET. The entire CDR3 sequence reads CASSPGLAGTSETQYF. Using reference TRBV7-3 and TRBJ2-5 for the parts outside the CDR3, the full variable domain is GAGVSQTPSNKVTEKGKYVELRCDPISGHTALYWYRQSLGQGPEFLIYFQGTGAADDSGLPNDRFFAVRPEGSVSTLKIQRTERGDSAVYLCASSPGLAGTSETQYFGPGTRLLVL.

With regard to this clone: The CDR3 is cut off 3 residues early in the read; its end comes from the germline J gene. This chain links TRBV7-3 with TRBJ2-4; 8 nucleotides agree with TRBD2. Germline loops: CDR1 SGHTA, CDR2 FQGTGA. Unmatched junction bases numbered 10, after V lost 7 bases and J lost 2 bases. The CDR3 has 16 residues. The CDR3 loop is CASNMTGGGSKNIQYF. The CDR3 bases that were read are TGTGCCAGCAACATGACCGGGGGGGGGTCCAAAAACATT.

This clone showed up many times. The read stops 3 residues short of the end of the CDR3; the missing end is completed from the germline J gene. V gene TRBV4-1 combines with J gene TRBJ2-3; maybe TRBD2 (6 bases). From germline, CDR1 is MGHRA and CDR2 YSYEKL. The CDR3 has 15 amino acids. Trimming removed 5 bases from V and 2 bases from J, with 14 bases in between. The DNA read from the CDR3 is TGCGCCAGCAGCGCATCGGGACTCACCACAGATACG. Its translation: CASSASGLTTDT. The complete CDR3 reads CASSASGLTTDTQYF.